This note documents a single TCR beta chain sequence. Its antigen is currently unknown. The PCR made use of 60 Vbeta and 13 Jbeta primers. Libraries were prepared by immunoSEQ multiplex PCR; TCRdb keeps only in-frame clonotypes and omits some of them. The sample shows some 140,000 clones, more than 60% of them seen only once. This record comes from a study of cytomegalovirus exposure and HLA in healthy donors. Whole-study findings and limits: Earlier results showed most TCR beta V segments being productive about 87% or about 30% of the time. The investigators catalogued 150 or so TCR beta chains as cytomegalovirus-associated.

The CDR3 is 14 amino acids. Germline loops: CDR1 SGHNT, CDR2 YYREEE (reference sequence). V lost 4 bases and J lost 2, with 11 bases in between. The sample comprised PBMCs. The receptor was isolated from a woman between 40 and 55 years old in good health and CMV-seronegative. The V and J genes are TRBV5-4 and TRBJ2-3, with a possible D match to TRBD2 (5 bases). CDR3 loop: CASSQAGVTDTQYF. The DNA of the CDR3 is TGTGCCAGCAGCCAGGCCGGGGTCACAGATACGCAGTATTTT.